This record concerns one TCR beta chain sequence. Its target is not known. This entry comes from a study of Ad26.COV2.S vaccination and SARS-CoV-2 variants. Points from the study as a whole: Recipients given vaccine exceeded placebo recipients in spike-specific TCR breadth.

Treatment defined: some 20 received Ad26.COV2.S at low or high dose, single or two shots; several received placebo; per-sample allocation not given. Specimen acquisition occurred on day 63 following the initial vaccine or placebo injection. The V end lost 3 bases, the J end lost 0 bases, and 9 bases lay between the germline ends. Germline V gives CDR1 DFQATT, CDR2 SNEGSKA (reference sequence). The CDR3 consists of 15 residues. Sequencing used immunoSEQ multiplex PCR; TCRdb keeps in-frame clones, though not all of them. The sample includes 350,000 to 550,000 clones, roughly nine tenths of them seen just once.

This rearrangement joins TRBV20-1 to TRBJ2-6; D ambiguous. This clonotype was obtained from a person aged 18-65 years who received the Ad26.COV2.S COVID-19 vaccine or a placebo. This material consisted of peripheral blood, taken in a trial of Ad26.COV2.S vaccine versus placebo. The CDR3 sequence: CSASVIYSGANVLTF. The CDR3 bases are TGCAGTGCTAGTGTGATTTACTCTGGGGCCAACGTCCTGACTTTC.